The 32 T cell receptor beta chains below were found in one sample sequenced in a study of beta chain features in type 1 diabetes. These receptors have no identified antigens. Expressed TCRB transcripts were sequenced, since all the RNA that had been isolated was reverse transcribed. Data came from immunoSEQ multiplex PCR; TCRdb stores just in-frame clones and leaves some out. Of approximately 730,000 clones in the sample, about an eighth were seen once. Points from the study as a whole: When Type 1 diabetes patients were examined, their TCRB CDR3s proved moderately but significantly shorter in all four CD4+ subsets.

Sequenced material: naive CD4+ T cells from blood. The receptors originated from a man aged 18 to 30 with type 1 diabetes.

This clone has a handful of counts. The chain is built from TRBV5-1 and TRBJ2-1; TRBD1 agrees at 8 bases. Germline CDR1 SGHRS, CDR2 YFSETQ. The trim removed 0 bases at V and 8 bases at J, leaving 7 bases unmatched. CDR3 size: 15 residues. Written as DNA, the CDR3 is TGCGCCAGCAGCTTGGGCCAGGGGGCCGGTGATGAGCAGTTCTTC. It translates to CASSLGQGAGDEQFF.

This clone was detected only a few times. V gene TRBV14 combines with J gene TRBJ2-1, with 9 positions matching TRBD2. The CDR3 has 16 residues. Germline loops: CDR1 SGHDN, CDR2 FVKESK. Trimming removed 4 bases from V and 1 base from J; junction bases left unmatched: 5. CDR3 sequence: CASSPPLAGSYNEQFF. The CDR3 region has the DNA TGTGCCAGCAGCCCCCCCCTAGCGGGGTCCTACAATGAGCAGTTCTTC.

This clone was recorded a few times. The CDR3 bases are TGCAGCGTTGAAGGATCGGGGGCCGCCTACGAGCAGTACTTC. This codes for CSVEGSGAAYEQYF. The V gene is TRBV29-1, the J gene TRBJ2-7; TRBD1 or TRBD2 may be the D gene (6 bases each). The CDR3 length is 14 residues. The V gene lost 1 base and the J gene lost 2 bases, with 12 bases spanning the gap. The germline V gene has CDR1 SQVTM and CDR2 ANQGSEA.

The V call is TRBV29-1, the J call TRBJ2-3, with D unclear. The germline V and J ends were trimmed by 7 bases and 6 bases, with 14 bases remaining between them. The CDR3 contains 12 residues. Germline V gene data show CDR1 as SQVTM and CDR2 as ANQGSEA. The CDR3 bases are TGCAGCGGATCACAGCTCCTTGATACGCAGTATTTT. Encoded protein: CSGSQLLDTQYF.

This clone was picked up a small number of times. The chain uses TRBV9 and TRBJ2-7; weak D call: TRBD2 (6 bases). The CDR3 covers 14 residues. Germline V gene lookup returns CDR1 SGDLS and CDR2 YYNGEE. V was trimmed by 3 bases and J by 6 bases, leaving 16 bases between them. CDR3 sequence (DNA): TGTGCCAGCAGCGCCCGGACCCGGGGAGGCGAGCAGTACTTC. As protein: CASSARTRGGEQYF.

This clone was counted between two and nine times. The chain recombines TRBV9 with TRBJ1-6, with D possibly matching TRBD1 (5 bases). The CDR3 has 15 amino acids. Germline V gene sequence: CDR1 SGDLS, CDR2 YYNGEE. V was cut by 0 bases and J by 10 bases, with 14 bases left in between. The CDR3 nucleotides read TGTGCCAGCAGCGTAGAACCCGGCAGGGACTCACCCCTCCACTTT. Protein: CASSVEPGRDSPLHF.

As concerns this clone: The same CDR3 is also encoded by other DNA sequences in this sample. The rearrangement uses TRBV30 and TRBJ2-3, with D uncertain. Trimming stripped 1 base from V and 3 bases from J, with 5 bases between. The CDR3 contains 12 residues. Germline CDR1 is GTSNPN and CDR2 is SVGIG (reference sequence). This CDR3 is CAWSGGTDTQYF. In DNA, the CDR3 is TGTGCCTGGAGTGGCGGAACAGATACGCAGTATTTT.

This clone was seen a few times. The chain couples TRBV18 to TRBJ2-7; 7 positions match TRBD1. The CDR3 sequence is 13 residues long. The V segment lost 4 bases and the J segment 2 bases; nucleotides outside the gene matches: 2. The V gene's germline CDR1 is KGHSH and CDR2 LQKENI. This CDR3 reads CASSQTGPYEQYF. CDR3 coding DNA: TGTGCCAGCTCACAGACAGGGCCCTACGAGCAGTACTTC.

This clone was seen a few times. The chain links TRBV7-2 to TRBJ2-2; TRBD2 might be the D (5 bases). This CDR3 has 14 amino acids. Trimming cost V 2 bases and J 6 bases, with 10 bases left between them. Germline CDR1 reads SGHTA; CDR2 reads FQGNSA. The CDR3 region is CASSLSSVAGELFF. In nucleotides, the CDR3 is TGTGCCAGCAGCTTAAGTAGCGTTGCCGGGGAGCTGTTTTTT.

This clone came up a few times. The genes are TRBV30 and TRBJ1-1; 7 bases agree with TRBD1. Unmatched junction bases numbered 4, after V lost 5 bases and J lost 4 bases. Per the germline V gene, CDR1 is GTSNPN and CDR2 is SVGIG (reference sequence). This CDR3 region has 12 residues. For the CDR3, the DNA is TGTGCCTGGGACAGGGAGGCCACTGAAGCTTTCTTT. Its translation is CAWDREATEAFF. The whole variable domain, remainder taken from reference TRBV30 and TRBJ1-1, is SQTIHQWPATLVQPVGSPLSLECTVEGTSNPNLYWYRQAAGRGLQLLFYSVGIGQISSEVPQNLSASRPQDRQFILSSKKLLLSDSGFYLCAWDREATEAFFGQGTRLTVV.

V is TRBV27 and J is TRBJ1-2; D gene unclear. The length of the CDR3 is 12 residues. The germline gives CDR1 MNHEY, CDR2 SMNVEV (reference sequence). V lost 10 bases, J lost 2 bases, and 11 bases lay in between. CDR3 in amino acids: CANPLGNYGYTF. The CDR3 DNA reads TGTGCCAACCCGTTGGGGAACTATGGCTACACCTTC.

The chain combines TRBV11-2 with TRBJ2-7; D call uncertain. There are 14 residues in the CDR3. The V gene lost 10 bases and the J gene lost 4 bases, with 20 bases spanning the gap. CDR1 is SGHAT, CDR2 FQNNGV, per germline. This CDR3 reads CATPLWDLWYEQYF. The CDR3 DNA follows: TGTGCCACCCCCCTCTGGGATTTATGGTACGAGCAGTACTTC.

A remark on this clone: Other DNA sequences of this sample code for an identical CDR3. The chain employs TRBV7-8 and TRBJ2-2; maybe TRBD1 (5 bases). Trimming left V 1 base short and J 1 base short, with 7 bases between. Germline lookup yields CDR1 SGHVS and CDR2 FQNEAQ. The CDR3 contains 15 residues. CDR3 sequence reads: CASSLGQGNTGELFF. Written as DNA, the CDR3 is TGTGCCAGCAGCTTAGGCCAGGGGAACACCGGGGAGCTGTTTTTT.

CDR3 nucleotide sequence: TGTGCCAGCAGCTTAGTAGTCGAGCAGTTCTTC. Its protein is CASSLVVEQFF. The chain uses TRBV11-3 and TRBJ2-1, with D unresolved. CDR3 size: 11 residues. Trimming stripped 1 base from V and 10 bases from J, with 5 bases between. The germline gives CDR1 SGHNT, CDR2 YENEEA.

The CDR3 DNA sequence: TGTGCCAGCAGCTTAGGTGGTGGGAAGTTCTTC. This encodes CASSLGGGKFF. The V call is TRBV7-9, the J call TRBJ2-1; D not certain. Trimming took 1 base from V and 14 from J, leaving 9 bases between them. Germline V CDR1 and CDR2: SEHNR, FQNEAQ (reference sequence). The CDR3 spans 11 residues. Drawing the rest from reference TRBV7-9 and TRBJ2-1, the complete variable domain is DTGVSQNPRHKITKRGQNVTFRCDPISEHNRLYWYRQTLGQGPEFLTYFQNEAQLEKSRLLSDRFSAERPKGSFSTLEIQRTEQGDSAMYLCASSLGGGKFFGPGTRLTVL.

This clone was counted only a few times. The chain employs TRBV7-9 and TRBJ1-5, with 8 bases aligning to TRBD1. Germline V lookup: CDR1 SEHNR, CDR2 FQNEAQ (reference sequence). V was clipped by 0 bases and J by 2 bases; unmatched bases: 3. This CDR3 has 16 amino acids. CDR3 protein: CASSLATGVGNQPQHF. The CDR3 region has the DNA TGTGCCAGCAGCTTAGCGACAGGGGTAGGCAATCAGCCCCAGCATTTT.

The CDR3 protein is CASMGARTEAFF. CDR3 bases: TGTGCCAGCATGGGGGCGAGGACTGAAGCTTTCTTT. V is TRBV2 and J is TRBJ1-1; D may be TRBD1 (6 bases). The germline V gene encodes CDR1 SNHLY and CDR2 FYNNEI. There are 12 residues in the CDR3. Trimming left V 7 bases short and J 5 bases short, with 11 bases between. The full variable domain, with the rest looked up from reference TRBV2 and TRBJ1-1, is EPEVTQTPSHQVTQMGQEVILRCVPISNHLYFYWYRQILGQKVEFLVSFYNNEISEKSEIFDDQFSVERPDGSNFTLKIRSTKLEDSAMYFCASMGARTEAFFGQGTRLTVV.

This rearrangement joins TRBV30 to TRBJ2-5; no clear D. The CDR3 loop spans 11 amino acids. Trimming removed 4 bases from V and 5 bases from J, with 8 bases in between. Germline V gives CDR1 GTSNPN, CDR2 SVGIG (reference sequence). The CDR3 DNA sequence: TGTGCCTGGACCCTCCCCGAGACCCAGTACTTC. Translation gives CAWTLPETQYF.

For this clone: The conserved phenylalanine or tryptophan is not found at the CDR3 terminus, so this likely reflects a read error. The limits of the CDR3 on the DNA are not certain, so only TCRdb's listed CDR3 is given. The chain is built from TRBV30 and TRBJ2-7; no DNA check was done on the table's D call, TRBD1. CDR1 and CDR2 from the germline V gene are GTSNPN and SVGIG (reference sequence). The CDR3 extends over 12 residues, inclusive of both ends. The CDR3 sequence: CAWRRTGTGGRI.

This clone came up a few times. This sequence joins TRBV29-1 and TRBJ1-2, with D uncertain. From germline, CDR1 is SQVTM and CDR2 ANQGSEA. V lost 6 bases, J lost 8 bases, and 19 bases lay in between. The CDR3 spans 13 residues. CDR3 sequence: CSVSVGREGGYTF. The CDR3, as DNA: TGCAGCGTGTCCGTCGGTCGGGAGGGAGGCTACACCTTC.

The chain employs TRBV29-1 and TRBJ1-1, with TRBD1 matching 8 bases. CDR1 and CDR2 (germline): SQVTM, ANQGSEA. This CDR3 has 13 residues. J was trimmed by 1 base and V by 5 bases; bases with no gene match: 3. DNA of the CDR3: TGCAGCGTTCTCACAGGGGGGAACACTGAAGCTTTCTTT. Protein: CSVLTGGNTEAFF.

This clone was seen more than once but under ten times. The chain carries TRBV28 and TRBJ2-7, with 11 bases that match TRBD1. The length of the CDR3 is 16 residues. Trimming took 6 bases from V and 5 from J; bases not matched to a gene: 12. CDR1 and CDR2 (germline): MDHEN, SYDVKM. The CDR3 nucleotides are TGTGCCAGCAGGCCGCTGGACAGGGGGCTTCGGGACGAGCAGTACTTC. Its translation: CASRPLDRGLRDEQYF.

The chain couples TRBV9 to TRBJ1-1, with TRBD1 as a possible D gene (5 bases). Trimming pared 3 bases from V and 1 base from J, leaving 13 bases between. The V gene's germline CDR1 is SGDLS and CDR2 YYNGEE. The CDR3 loop spans 15 amino acids. The CDR3 nucleotides are TGTGCCAGCAGCGCCCGATTCCAGGGGAACACTGAAGCTTTCTTT. Its protein is CASSARFQGNTEAFF.

This clone was seen only a few times. The rearrangement links TRBV19 to TRBJ2-4; a possible D gene is TRBD2 (6 bases). The germline V and J ends were trimmed by 3 bases and 1 base, with 13 bases remaining between them. Germline CDR1 LNHDA, CDR2 SQIVND (reference sequence). This CDR3 spans 16 amino acids. CDR3 protein: CASSIGQGGAKNIQYF. CDR3 in DNA: TGTGCCAGTAGTATCGGGCAGGGAGGTGCCAAAAACATTCAGTACTTC.

This chain joins TRBV6-5 and TRBJ2-1; D is perhaps TRBD1 or TRBD2 (5 bases each). The germline V gene encodes CDR1 MNHEY and CDR2 SVGAGI. Between the trimmed V and J ends, which lost 6 bases and 7 bases, there was a span of 16 bases. The CDR3 has 14 amino acids. CDR3 sequence (DNA): TGTGCCAGCAGACTCGGGACCGGGGTGAATGAGCAGTTCTTC. Translated, it gives CASRLGTGVNEQFF.

This clone was recorded a few times. The chain is built from TRBV2 and TRBJ2-1, with 7 bases aligning to TRBD1. Per germline, CDR1 SNHLY and CDR2 FYNNEI. The CDR3 loop spans 17 amino acids. The J segment lost 1 base and the V segment lost 6 bases, leaving 12 bases of the junction unmatched. In DNA, the CDR3 is TGTGCCAGCAGCGGACAGGCAACAGGGTATTCCTACAATGAGCAGTTCTTC. It is translated as CASSGQATGYSYNEQFF.

This clone was observed a few times. V gene TRBV7-9 combines with J gene TRBJ1-2; no definite D call. There are 14 residues in the CDR3. V lost 7 bases and J lost 4, with 16 bases in between. CDR1 and CDR2 (germline): SEHNR, FQNEAQ (reference sequence). The CDR3 loop reads CASNEAVQLYGYTF. The CDR3 DNA sequence: TGTGCCAGCAACGAGGCGGTTCAACTCTATGGCTACACCTTC.

The chain combines TRBV7-3 with TRBJ1-1; D is unresolved. The CDR3 consists of 14 residues. Germline V gene sequence: CDR1 SGHTA, CDR2 FQGTGA. V lost 2 bases, J lost 1 base, and 8 bases lay in between. The CDR3 region has the DNA TGTGCCAGCAGCTTATTGGGAGGGAACACTGAAGCTTTCTTT. Translating gives CASSLLGGNTEAFF.

This chain joins TRBV5-4 and TRBJ1-2; D gene ambiguous. Germline V gene sequence: CDR1 SGHNT, CDR2 YYREEE (reference sequence). V was cut by 4 bases and J by 7 bases, with 17 bases left in between. This CDR3 has 14 amino acids. The CDR3 DNA is TGTGCCAGCAGCACGGAGGCAGGAGACCTTGGCTACACCTTC. This translates into CASSTEAGDLGYTF.

The chain carries TRBV9 and TRBJ2-1, with TRBD2 matching over 8 bases. The CDR3 loop spans 15 amino acids. The ends lost 2 bases at V and 5 bases at J; junction bases unmatched: 6. Germline V lookup: CDR1 SGDLS, CDR2 YYNGEE. The CDR3 protein is CASSVSGGDNNEQFF. The DNA for the CDR3 is TGTGCCAGCAGCGTTTCCGGGGGGGACAACAATGAGCAGTTCTTC.

In this sample, this clone turned up a few times. The genes are TRBV2 and TRBJ1-1; a weak D match, TRBD1 (6 bases). The CDR3 runs to 16 residues. CDR1 is SNHLY, CDR2 FYNNEI, per germline. Deletions cut 5 bases from V and 4 bases from J, with 20 bases between. Here the CDR3 DNA reads TGTGCCAGCAGTCGTACTAACAGGGCGTACGGCACTGAAGCTTTCTTT. Translation: CASSRTNRAYGTEAFF.

A word on this clone: Distinct nucleotide sequences in the sample also encode this CDR3. The chain has TRBV30 and TRBJ1-5; D is perhaps TRBD1 (6 bases). The germline V gene encodes CDR1 GTSNPN and CDR2 SVGIG (reference sequence). Trimming left V 0 bases short and J 4 bases short, with 10 bases between. The CDR3 is 14 amino acids. The DNA of the CDR3 is TGTGCCTGGAGTGTTGGAGGGGGAAATCAGCCCCAGCATTTT. It translates to CAWSVGGGNQPQHF.